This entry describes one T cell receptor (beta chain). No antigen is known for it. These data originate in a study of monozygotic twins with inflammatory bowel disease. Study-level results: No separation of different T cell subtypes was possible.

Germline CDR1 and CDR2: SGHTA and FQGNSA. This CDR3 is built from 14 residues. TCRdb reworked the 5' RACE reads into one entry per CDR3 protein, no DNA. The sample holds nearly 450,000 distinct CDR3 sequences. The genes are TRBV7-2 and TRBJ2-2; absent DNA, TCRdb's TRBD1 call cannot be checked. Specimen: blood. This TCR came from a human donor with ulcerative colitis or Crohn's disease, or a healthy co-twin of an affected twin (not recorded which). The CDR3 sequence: CASSKRGPAGELFF.